One and the same sample provided the 30 T cell receptor beta chains below, sequenced in a study of CD8 T cells in Susac syndrome (dated by TCRdb to about 2019). Receptor amplification or capture employed the immunoSEQ multiplex PCR assay. RNA was extracted using the RNeasy kit, and roughly 0.5 to 1 ug of the RNA was reverse transcribed with random hexamers. TCRdb's own reprocessing of the public reads used fastp at Q25 and MiXCR and kept productive beta chains. Here each entry gathers all rows of one CDR3 protein and keeps the most common genes and DNA. The sample table lists some 110,000 distinct CDR3 sequences, around 94% of them with a count of one. The ten largest account for 0.087% of the sample. Sample: CD4+ T cells from PBMCs. The receptors here all came from a human donor in good health.

This clonotype was observed once. The CDR3 protein is CSVTGQSNEKLFF. CDR3 coding DNA: TGCAGCGTGACGGGACAGTCTAATGAAAAACTGTTTTTT. The chain employs TRBV29-1 and TRBJ1-4, with TRBD1 matching 7 bases. In germline, CDR1 is SQVTM, CDR2 ANQGSEA. The CDR3 runs to 13 residues. The junction had 4 bases not matched to a gene; V was cut back by 6 bases and J by 3 bases. Full variable domain (outside the CDR3, taken from reference TRBV29-1 and TRBJ1-4): SAVISQKPSRDICQRGTSLTIQCQVDSQVTMMFWYRQQPGQSLTLIATANQGSEATYESGFVIDKFPISRPNLTFSTLTVSNMSPEDSSIYLCSVTGQSNEKLFFGSGTQLSVL.

This chain joins TRBV5-1 and TRBJ2-3; D not certain. This CDR3 contains 14 residues. V was trimmed by 3 bases and J by 4 bases, leaving 12 bases between them. Germline CDR1 SGHRS, CDR2 YFSETQ. The CDR3: CASSSTVAADTQYF. CDR3 nucleotide sequence: TGCGCCAGCAGCTCCACCGTGGCAGCAGATACGCAGTATTTT.

The chain uses TRBV4-2 and TRBJ2-7; D gene unclear. This CDR3 is 13 amino acids long. Germline CDR1 reads LGHNA; CDR2 reads YNFKEQ. V shed 0 bases and J shed 4 bases, with 7 bases lying between them. The CDR3 nucleotides are TGTGCCAGCAGCCAAGACGCCAAGTACGAGCAGTACTTC. Its protein product is CASSQDAKYEQYF.

The chain has TRBV14 and TRBJ2-1; D gene uncertain. V lost 3 bases, J lost 3 bases, and 12 bases lay in between. This CDR3 has 15 residues. The germline V gene has CDR1 SGHDN and CDR2 FVKESK. The chain's CDR3 is CASSHFSGRYNEQFF. In nucleotides, the CDR3 is TGTGCCAGCAGCCACTTCTCCGGCCGCTACAATGAGCAGTTCTTC.

The V and J genes are TRBV6-5 and TRBJ2-2, with 11 bases identical to TRBD2. CDR3 length: 14 residues. Per the germline V gene, CDR1 is MNHEY and CDR2 is SVGAGI. J gave up 5 bases and V 6 bases, and 2 bases lay outside the gene matches. CDR3 DNA: TGTGCCAGCAGGACTAGCGGGATGACCGGGGAGCTGTTTTTT. Its protein product is CASRTSGMTGELFF.

This clonotype was detected only once. The V gene is TRBV5-6, the J gene TRBJ2-3, with 9 bases that match TRBD1. This CDR3 is 17 amino acids long. The germline gives CDR1 SGHDT, CDR2 YYEEEE. The ends lost 4 bases at V and 0 bases at J; junction bases unmatched: 9. CDR3: CASSATGQGFSTDTQYF. As DNA, the CDR3 is TGTGCCAGCAGCGCGACGGGACAGGGTTTTAGCACAGATACGCAGTATTTT.

The chain combines TRBV5-1 with TRBJ1-3; TRBD1 might be the D (5 bases). Trimming removed 8 bases at V and 2 bases at J, with 8 bases between. The CDR3 extends over 12 amino acids. Germline CDR1 is SGHRS and CDR2 is YFSETQ. For the CDR3, the DNA is TGCGCCAGTGGACATACTGGAAACACCATATATTTT. This sequence encodes CASGHTGNTIYF.

V is TRBV20-1 and J is TRBJ2-3; possibly TRBD1 or TRBD2 for D (5 bases each). This CDR3 contains 12 residues. From germline, CDR1 is DFQATT and CDR2 SNEGSKA (reference sequence). Trimming removed 5 bases at V and 4 bases at J, with 10 bases between. Here the CDR3 DNA reads TGCAGTGCTCCCCGGGGCTCAGATACGCAGTATTTT. It is translated as CSAPRGSDTQYF.

V and J are TRBV6-2 or TRBV6-3 and TRBJ2-3; 8 bases agree with TRBD2. Trimming cost V 1 base and J 5 bases; bases outside gene matches: 5. The CDR3 consists of 15 residues. In germline, CDR1 is MNHEY, CDR2 SVGEGT. CDR3 nucleotides: TGTGCCAGCAGTTACTGGCGGGAGGCCGGAGATACGCAGTATTTT. Protein sequence: CASSYWREAGDTQYF.

This chain joins TRBV25-1 and TRBJ1-1; D may be TRBD1 (6 bases). Germline loops: CDR1 MGHDK, CDR2 SYGVNS. The CDR3 contains 16 residues. With 5 bases removed from V and 0 bases from J, the gap between germline ends came to 16 bases. The CDR3 DNA reads TGTGCCAGCAGTATTGGGGGGCGCCCACTGAACACTGAAGCTTTCTTT. Its protein is CASSIGGRPLNTEAFF. Based on the CDR3 plus reference TRBV25-1 and TRBJ1-1, the full variable domain is EADIYQTPRYLVIGTGKKITLECSQTMGHDKMYWYQQDPGMELHLIHYSYGVNSTEKGDLSSESTVSRIRTEHFPLTLESARPSHTSQYLCASSIGGRPLNTEAFFGQGTRLTVV.

The rearrangement uses TRBV7-2 and TRBJ2-7; TRBD1 matches at 7 bases. The germline V gene has CDR1 SGHTA and CDR2 FQGNSA. This CDR3 is built from 14 residues. V gave up 1 base and J gave up 5 bases; unmatched junction bases: 5. CDR3 nucleotide sequence: TGTGCCAGCAGCTTAGACAGGGGAGTCAACGAGCAGTACTTC. Translation gives CASSLDRGVNEQYF.

This rearrangement joins TRBV5-1 to TRBJ2-5, with 10 nucleotides matching TRBD1. J lost 5 bases, V lost 4 bases, and 8 bases had no gene match. Per germline, CDR1 SGHRS and CDR2 YFSETQ. This CDR3 has 15 residues. This CDR3 reads CASSSPDRGYETQYF. In DNA form, the CDR3 reads TGCGCCAGCAGCAGCCCGGACAGGGGGTATGAGACCCAGTACTTC.

This chain uses TRBV14 with TRBJ1-1; no clear D gene. The CDR3 is 15 amino acids. CDR1 SGHDN and CDR2 FVKESK come from the germline V gene. V was pared by 2 bases and J by 2 bases, with 12 bases between. The CDR3 reads CASSQWEFLNTEAFF. In nucleotides, the CDR3 is TGTGCCAGCAGCCAATGGGAGTTCTTAAACACTGAAGCTTTCTTT.

J is TRBJ1-3 and V is TRBV29-1, with D possibly matching TRBD1 (5 bases). CDR1 and CDR2 (germline): SQVTM, ANQGSEA. CDR3 length: 18 amino acids. V dropped 0 bases and J dropped 0 bases, with 18 bases sitting between them. The CDR3 sequence is CSVEDLRAGWGSGNTIYF. CDR3 in DNA: TGCAGCGTTGAAGATCTTCGGGCAGGGTGGGGCTCTGGAAACACCATATATTTT.

The chain couples TRBV2 to TRBJ2-2; weak D call: TRBD1 (5 bases). CDR1 and CDR2 (germline): SNHLY, FYNNEI. Trimming took 7 bases from V and 4 from J, leaving 16 bases between them. This CDR3 is built from 15 residues. CDR3 bases: TGTGCCAGCAAATCAGGTTCAGGGTCCACCGGGGAGCTGTTTTTT. Its protein product is CASKSGSGSTGELFF.

This chain links TRBV19 with TRBJ2-7; 7 nucleotides line up with TRBD2. Germline lookup yields CDR1 LNHDA and CDR2 SQIVND (reference sequence). The CDR3 is 17 amino acids. Trimming took 3 bases from V and 3 from J; bases not matched to a gene: 14. The DNA of the CDR3 is TGTGCCAGTAGTATCCAACACAGCGGGACTCGGGACTACGAGCAGTACTTC. It yields the protein CASSIQHSGTRDYEQYF.

The rearrangement uses TRBV7-2 and TRBJ2-1, with D hard to call. The germline V gene encodes CDR1 SGHTA and CDR2 FQGNSA. The V gene lost 5 bases and the J gene lost 3 bases, with 8 bases spanning the gap. This CDR3 region has 13 residues. The DNA for the CDR3 is TGTGCCAGCAGCAACGGCCTCTACAATGAGCAGTTCTTC. It encodes CASSNGLYNEQFF.

The rearrangement joins TRBV11-2 to TRBJ2-5; D is ambiguous. V lost 4 bases to trimming and J lost 0 bases, with 12 bases between them. CDR3 length: 15 amino acids. Germline CDR1 is SGHAT and CDR2 is FQNNGV. The CDR3 bases are TGTGCCAGCAGCTCCCACTGGGCGGACCAAGAGACCCAGTACTTC. It yields the protein CASSSHWADQETQYF.

The chain couples TRBV18 to TRBJ1-5; TRBD1 aligns across 7 bases. This CDR3 is 16 amino acids long. With 3 bases clipped from V and 2 bases from J, the junction kept 7 bases outside the gene matches. Looked up from germline, CDR1 is KGHSH and CDR2 is LQKENI. Here the CDR3 DNA reads TGTGCCAGCTCACCCGCACAGGGGACAGGCAATCAGCCCCAGCATTTT. It specifies CASSPAQGTGNQPQHF.

For the CDR3, the DNA is TGTGCCAGCAGCCAAGATCTAAGCGGGAGCTACTCCTACGAGCAGTACTTC. This sequence encodes CASSQDLSGSYSYEQYF. The rearrangement joins TRBV4-2 to TRBJ2-7, with 8 bases that match TRBD2. There are 17 residues in the CDR3. With V trimmed by 0 bases and J by 0 bases, 7 bases remained unmatched. Germline V lookup: CDR1 LGHNA, CDR2 YNFKEQ.

The chain uses TRBV18 and TRBJ2-7, with 8 positions matching TRBD2. CDR3 size: 15 residues. J lost 5 bases, V lost 1 base, and 7 bases had no gene match. The germline CDR1 and CDR2 sequences are KGHSH and LQKENI. CDR3 sequence: CASSPRTSRSDEQYF. The DNA of the CDR3 is TGTGCCAGCTCACCACGGACTAGCCGGAGCGACGAGCAGTACTTC.

This chain links TRBV19 with TRBJ1-1, with D tentatively TRBD1 (6 bases). This CDR3 is 14 amino acids long. CDR1 is LNHDA and CDR2 is SQIVND in the germline V gene (reference sequence). V shed 2 bases and J shed 2 bases, with 9 bases lying between them. The CDR3 spells CASSINRVNTEAFF. The DNA of the CDR3 is TGTGCCAGTAGTATAAACAGGGTCAACACTGAAGCTTTCTTT.

V usage is TRBV20-1 and J usage is TRBJ2-2, with 7 bases identical to TRBD1. The length of the CDR3 is 16 residues. CDR1 and CDR2 (germline): DFQATT, SNEGSKA (reference sequence). V shed 2 bases and J 3 bases; nucleotides not matched to a gene: 9. The CDR3 sequence is CSARRPGQTHTGELFF. In DNA, the CDR3 is TGCAGTGCTAGACGACCGGGACAGACACACACCGGGGAGCTGTTTTTT.

This chain joins TRBV6-1 and TRBJ2-1; 11 bases map to TRBD2. The V gene end was trimmed by 6 bases and the J gene end by 4 bases; junction bases not matched to a gene: 8. From germline, CDR1 is MNHNS and CDR2 SASEGT. This CDR3 is 16 amino acids long. CDR3 DNA: TGTGCCAGCAGACCAACCGGGACTAGCGGATACAATGAGCAGTTCTTC. This sequence encodes CASRPTGTSGYNEQFF.

The J gene is TRBJ2-5, the V gene TRBV7-2; tentatively, D is TRBD2 (6 bases). Trimming pared 2 bases from V and 4 bases from J, leaving 8 bases between. The CDR3 length is 13 residues. CDR1 is SGHTA and CDR2 is FQGNSA in the germline V gene. The CDR3 region is CASSLSGGETQYF. The CDR3 DNA is TGTGCCAGCAGCTTATCCGGGGGAGAGACCCAGTACTTC.

The gene calls are TRBV28 and TRBJ2-5; D is unresolved. CDR3 length: 13 residues. The germline V gene encodes CDR1 MDHEN and CDR2 SYDVKM. V was clipped by 6 bases and J by 5 bases, with 13 bases between them. The DNA of the CDR3 is TGTGCCAGCAGAACCGACCCACTGGAGACCCAGTACTTC. Its protein product is CASRTDPLETQYF.

The chain links TRBV5-1 to TRBJ2-7, with D perhaps given as TRBD1 or TRBD2 (5 bases each). Germline CDR1 reads SGHRS; CDR2 reads YFSETQ. CDR3 length: 14 amino acids. The V end was cut by 4 bases, the J end by 2 bases, with 13 bases between. The CDR3 loop is CASSPGTATYEQYF. The CDR3 DNA follows: TGCGCCAGCAGCCCCGGGACGGCGACCTACGAGCAGTACTTC.

The CDR3 reads CSARGQGGETQYF. CDR3 nucleotide sequence: TGCAGTGCTAGAGGGCAGGGCGGAGAGACCCAGTACTTC. This chain connects TRBV20-1 to TRBJ2-5, with D perhaps TRBD1 (5 bases). Germline V gene lookup returns CDR1 DFQATT and CDR2 SNEGSKA (reference sequence). The CDR3 has 13 residues. V was cut by 1 base and J by 4 bases, with 10 bases left in between.

The table lists this clonotype with a count of one. This chain joins TRBV2 and TRBJ2-7; possible D gene TRBD2, 5 bases. Germline lookup yields CDR1 SNHLY and CDR2 FYNNEI. This CDR3 has 13 residues. Between the trimmed V and J ends, which lost 5 bases and 3 bases, there was a span of 11 bases. CDR3 in DNA: TGTGCCAGCAGTTTCGGGAACGGCTACGAGCAGTACTTC. Protein: CASSFGNGYEQYF.

V gene TRBV6-4 combines with J gene TRBJ1-1; no clear D. The CDR3 sequence is 11 residues long. Trimming took off 2 bases at V and 4 bases at J, with 2 bases between the two ends. Per the germline V gene, CDR1 is MRHNA and CDR2 is SNTAGT. The CDR3 sequence: CASSDGTEAFF. The CDR3 DNA sequence: TGTGCCAGCAGTGACGGCACTGAAGCTTTCTTT.